Following are 18 T cell receptor beta chains from one sample sequenced in a study of cytomegalovirus exposure and HLA in healthy donors. Primers included in the PCR were 60 Vbeta and 13 Jbeta primers. Method: immunoSEQ multiplex PCR; TCRdb's copy keeps in-frame clones and lacks some. The sample shows about 150,000 clones, under 75% of them seen only once. Sequenced sample: PBMCs. The receptors derive from a woman aged 55-69 years in good health and CMV-seropositive.

The CDR3 nucleotides are TGTGCCAGCAGCTTAGTTTGGTCGGGATCTGGAAACACCATATATTTT. Its translation is CASSLVWSGSGNTIYF. V gene TRBV7-2 combines with J gene TRBJ1-3; D unresolved. CDR3 length equals 16 residues. The ends were cut back, 1 base at V and 1 base at J, with 11 bases in the middle. Per germline, CDR1 SGHTA and CDR2 FQGNSA.

J is TRBJ1-1 and V is TRBV10-3, with D unresolved. Per germline, CDR1 ENHRY and CDR2 SYGVKD. The CDR3 covers 12 residues. The germline V and J ends were trimmed by 3 bases and 1 base, with 3 bases remaining between them. For the CDR3, the DNA is TGTGCCATCAGTGACAAGAACACTGAAGCTTTCTTT. Protein: CAISDKNTEAFF.

A single count supports this clone. The CDR3 DNA reads TGTGCCAGCAGGGACCCCGCAGGGTTTTCTGGCTACACCTTC. Protein: CASRDPAGFSGYTF. The V gene is TRBV27, the J gene TRBJ1-2, with D perhaps matching TRBD1 (5 bases). The V gene's germline CDR1 is MNHEY and CDR2 SMNVEV (reference sequence). This CDR3 has 14 residues. The V and J ends lost 6 bases and 7 bases respectively, with 18 bases between them.

The chain has TRBV19 and TRBJ2-1; 15 positions agree with TRBD2. Germline V gene data show CDR1 as LNHDA and CDR2 as SQIVND (reference sequence). V shed 3 bases, J shed 0 bases, and the junction held 6 bases outside the gene matches. The CDR3 is 19 amino acids. The CDR3 sequence is CASSMRTSGRGSSYNEQFF. CDR3 in DNA: TGTGCCAGTAGTATGAGGACTAGCGGGAGGGGAAGCTCCTACAATGAGCAGTTCTTC.

The V call is TRBV5-1, the J call TRBJ2-3; perhaps TRBD1 as D (6 bases). The CDR3 runs 15 residues. V lost 0 bases, J lost 4 bases, and 12 bases lay in between. In germline, CDR1 is SGHRS, CDR2 YFSETQ. The CDR3 loop reads CASSLAQGSPDTQYF. For the CDR3, the DNA is TGCGCCAGCAGCTTGGCCCAGGGGAGCCCAGATACGCAGTATTTT.

The chain links TRBV5-5 to TRBJ1-2, with D tentatively TRBD1 (5 bases). There are 15 residues in the CDR3. CDR1 and CDR2 (germline): SGHKS, YYEKEE (reference sequence). Between the trimmed V and J ends, which lost 4 bases and 7 bases, there was a span of 20 bases. CDR3 coding DNA: TGTGCCAGCAGCATACGGACACGGAATTGGGGTGGCTACACCTTC. Translation gives CASSIRTRNWGGYTF.

The J gene is TRBJ2-7, the V gene TRBV7-9; no clear D. Germline V CDR1 and CDR2: SEHNR, FQNEAQ (reference sequence). V lost 1 base and J lost 0, with 7 bases in between. The CDR3 spans 14 residues. CDR3 residues: CASSLVESSYEQYF. The CDR3 nucleotides are TGTGCCAGCAGCTTAGTGGAGAGCTCCTACGAGCAGTACTTC.

In this sample, this clone turned up once. The chain combines TRBV5-4 with TRBJ2-3; D is unclear. The CDR3 length is 14 residues. Trimming left V 4 bases short and J 1 base short, with 10 bases between. The germline gives CDR1 SGHNT, CDR2 YYREEE (reference sequence). DNA of the CDR3: TGTGCCAGCAGCGATCAACGGGGCACAGATACGCAGTATTTT. This gives the protein CASSDQRGTDTQYF. The full variable domain, completed using reference TRBV5-4 and TRBJ2-3, is ETGVTQSPTHLIKTRGQQVTLRCSSQSGHNTVSWYQQALGQGPQFIFQYYREEENGRGNFPPRFSGLQFPNYSSELNVNALELDDSALYLCASSDQRGTDTQYFGPGTRLTVL.

The chain couples TRBV4-3 to TRBJ2-3; no firm D call. The CDR3 spans 13 residues. Germline V gene data show CDR1 as LGHNA and CDR2 as YSLEER. V was shortened by 4 bases and J by 4 bases, with 9 bases between the two germline ends. CDR3 bases: TGCGCCAGCAGCCTTAGAGCACCAGATACGCAGTATTTT. Residues: CASSLRAPDTQYF.

The chain uses TRBV5-1 and TRBJ2-7; no clear D. CDR3 size: 12 residues. Between the trimmed V and J ends, which lost 3 bases and 6 bases, there was a span of 10 bases. The germline gives CDR1 SGHRS, CDR2 YFSETQ. CDR3 coding DNA: TGCGCCAGCAGCTCCGAAATTAGCGAGCAGTACTTC. Encoded protein: CASSSEISEQYF.

This clone was counted between two and nine times. This chain connects TRBV4-2 to TRBJ1-6, with TRBD1 matching 9 bases. Looked up from germline, CDR1 is LGHNA and CDR2 is YNFKEQ. This CDR3 is 14 amino acids long. With 4 bases clipped from V and 11 bases from J, the junction kept 6 bases outside the gene matches. CDR3 sequence: CASSPAGQGPPLHF. DNA of the CDR3: TGTGCCAGCAGCCCGGCGGGACAGGGACCACCCCTCCACTTT.

The chain has TRBV19 and TRBJ2-7; D gene ambiguous. Per germline, CDR1 LNHDA and CDR2 SQIVND (reference sequence). Trimming took off 6 bases at V and 0 bases at J, with 12 bases between the two ends. CDR3 length: 14 residues. The CDR3 nucleotides are TGTGCCAGTAGCCCCACTCGGAGCTCCTACGAGCAGTACTTC. Translation: CASSPTRSSYEQYF.

The J gene is TRBJ1-1, the V gene TRBV10-3; 12 bases line up with TRBD1. Germline CDR1 and CDR2: ENHRY and SYGVKD. The V and J ends lost 10 bases and 0 bases, in that order; junction bases with no gene match: 6. CDR3 length: 15 residues. The CDR3 coding sequence is TGTGCCACCAACGGGGACAGGGGGCTGAACACTGAAGCTTTCTTT. This gives the protein CATNGDRGLNTEAFF.

This clone was counted a few times. The CDR3: CSVEGQGGNEQFF. CDR3 nucleotide sequence: TGCAGCGTTGAAGGACAGGGTGGGAATGAGCAGTTCTTC. The rearrangement joins TRBV29-1 to TRBJ2-1; 7 bases are a match to TRBD1. CDR1 is SQVTM, CDR2 ANQGSEA, per germline. The CDR3 is 13 residues long. Losses at the gene ends were 1 base for V and 7 bases for J; bases not matched to a gene: 4.

The CDR3 bases are TGTGCCAGTAGTATCCGGACAGGGGCCCTCACAGATACGCAGTATTTT. Its protein product is CASSIRTGALTDTQYF. The chain is built from TRBV19 and TRBJ2-3, with 9 bases matching TRBD1. The J segment lost 2 bases and the V segment lost 3 bases, leaving 6 bases of the junction unmatched. The CDR3 contains 16 residues. Germline V CDR1 and CDR2: LNHDA, SQIVND (reference sequence). Based on the CDR3 plus reference TRBV19 and TRBJ2-3, the full variable domain is DGGITQSPKYLFRKEGQNVTLSCEQNLNHDAMYWYRQDPGQGLRLIYYSQIVNDFQKGDIAEGYSVSREKKESFPLTVTSAQKNPTAFYLCASSIRTGALTDTQYFGPGTRLTVL.

The J gene is TRBJ2-7, the V gene TRBV7-9; TRBD2 agrees at 13 bases. The CDR3 is 15 amino acids. CDR1 SEHNR and CDR2 FQNEAQ come from the germline V gene (reference sequence). Trimming took 1 base from V and 5 from J; bases not matched to a gene: 2. In DNA form, the CDR3 reads TGTGCCAGCAGCTTAGACGGACTAGCGGGAGACGAGCAGTACTTC. The encoded protein is CASSLDGLAGDEQYF.

CDR3 protein: CASSLGGQGGHYGYTF. CDR3 coding DNA: TGTGCCAGCAGTCTAGGAGGACAGGGCGGTCACTATGGCTACACCTTC. The rearrangement links TRBV28 to TRBJ1-2; 8 bases line up with TRBD1. Per germline, CDR1 MDHEN and CDR2 SYDVKM. There are 16 residues in the CDR3. J gave up 3 bases and V 5 bases, and 11 bases lay outside the gene matches.

V and J are TRBV30 and TRBJ1-1; D not certain. Trimming left V 4 bases short and J 2 bases short, with 8 bases between. The CDR3 runs to 12 residues. From germline, CDR1 is GTSNPN and CDR2 SVGIG (reference sequence). CDR3 amino acids: CAWNRVNTEAFF. CDR3 coding DNA: TGTGCCTGGAACAGAGTTAACACTGAAGCTTTCTTT.